This TCR beta chain appears in the sequencing data of a study of cytomegalovirus exposure and HLA in healthy donors. Generated by immunoSEQ multiplex PCR, the TCRdb table keeps only in-frame clones and is missing some. The sample includes about 330,000 clones, about nine tenths seen only once; the top ten take 1.2%. Study-level findings and limits: Under in vitro conditions, a few CMV-associated chains were confirmed as specific for CMV antigens. The listing of 150 to 200 TCR beta chains classed them as cytomegalovirus-associated. Subsequent analysis found a tendency for first-cohort TCR clusters to co-occur within the roughly 130 validation repertoires.

The V segment lost 4 bases and the J segment 2 bases; nucleotides outside the gene matches: 10. CDR3 size: 17 residues. The germline gives CDR1 SGHDN, CDR2 FVKESK. Donors came from a validation cohort of over a hundred subjects, distinct from the first 666-subject cohort. As regards this clone: The antigen is not known.

The V and J genes are TRBV14 and TRBJ2-3; 9 nucleotides align to TRBD2. The sample was PBMCs. The receptor comes from a woman in her 30s in good health and CMV-seropositive. The CDR3 DNA reads TGTGCCAGCAGCCTCCGGCGAGTAGCGGGGGTCACAGATACGCAGTATTTT. Its protein is CASSLRRVAGVTDTQYF.